This T cell receptor beta chain was identified in a study of blood T cells in healthy people across ages. Findings of the study overall: There was no known CMV status for donors, so expanded clonotype changes were possibly confounded.

For the second PCR, which ran for roughly 7 to 11 cycles, a sample-barcoded 5' primer and a J-beta primer mix were used. MiXCR was run by TCRdb on the 5' RACE reads, yielding one entry per CDR3 protein. The sample records hundreds of thousands of distinct CDR3 sequences, around a fifth being singletons. This clonotype was observed once. As yet, its antigen is unknown. The CDR3 totals 15 residues. Trimming cost V 6 bases and J 0 bases; bases outside gene matches: 7. Germline CDR1 is MDHEN and CDR2 is SYDVKM. V is TRBV28 and J is TRBJ2-7; 8 bases are a match to TRBD1. This sequence was found in a man in his sixties or seventies in good health. Sequenced material: blood. The CDR3 nucleotides read TGTGCCAGCAGATCGGGGACAGGCCTCTCCTACGAGCAGTACTTC. It translates to CASRSGTGLSYEQYF.